The 25 T cell receptor beta chains presented below share a single source sample, sequenced in a study of blood T cells in healthy people across ages. Sample-barcoded 5' priming and a J-beta primer mix drove a second PCR of about 6 to 11 cycles. MiXCR, run by TCRdb on the 5' RACE reads, gives a single entry per CDR3 protein. The sample gives about 800,000 distinct CDR3 sequences, roughly 25% of which show up once; under 4.5% is in the top ten. This same sample was also taken into another study, of T cells of mothers and their children.

The specimen was blood. Source of these receptors: a boy aged 5-17 years in good health.

This CDR3 is CSATTGESYEQYF. Written as DNA, the CDR3 is TGCAGCGCAACCACCGGGGAATCCTACGAGCAGTACTTC. This sequence joins TRBV29-1 and TRBJ2-7; tentative D call: TRBD2 (5 bases). The germline CDR1 and CDR2 sequences are SQVTM and ANQGSEA. The CDR3 loop spans 13 amino acids. V gave up 7 bases and J gave up 1 base, with 14 bases separating them.

The rearrangement uses TRBV20-1 and TRBJ2-7; possibly TRBD1 or TRBD2 for D (5 bases each). TRBJ2-5 explains the end of the DNA better; the J call may be wrong. This CDR3 comprises 14 residues. The germline V gene encodes CDR1 DFQATT and CDR2 SNEGSKA (reference sequence). This chain's CDR3 is CSANRDPRRETQYF. The CDR3 nucleotides read TGCAGTGCTAACCGGGACCCCAGGAGAGAGACCCAGTACTTC.

The chain links TRBV9 to TRBJ2-1; D is perhaps TRBD2 (6 bases). Trimming shortened V by 4 bases and J by 4 bases, and 15 bases separated the two germline ends. Germline CDR1 reads SGDLS; CDR2 reads YYNGEE. The length of the CDR3 is 15 residues. The CDR3 spells CASSRDPGVYNEQFF. The CDR3, as DNA: TGTGCCAGCAGCCGGGATCCGGGAGTATACAATGAGCAGTTCTTC.

This clonotype was recorded a few times. The chain combines TRBV9 with TRBJ2-1, with 10 positions matching TRBD1. Germline V lookup: CDR1 SGDLS, CDR2 YYNGEE. After removal of 0 bases from V and 8 bases from J, the junction contained 8 bases not matched to a gene. The CDR3 covers 16 residues. The CDR3 nucleotides read TGTGCCAGCAGCGTAGGGGGACAGGGGTTCGGACATGAGCAGTTCTTC. Protein product: CASSVGGQGFGHEQFF.

The chain uses TRBV2 and TRBJ1-2; D might be TRBD1 (6 bases). V was pared by 4 bases and J by 6 bases, with 9 bases between. Germline lookup yields CDR1 SNHLY and CDR2 FYNNEI. The CDR3 runs 12 residues. CDR3 nucleotide sequence: TGTGCCAGCAGTGCCGGGGGCGATGGCTACACCTTC. Translated, it gives CASSAGGDGYTF.

This clonotype appeared a few times. The rearrangement uses TRBV5-5 and TRBJ1-2; tentative D call: TRBD1 (5 bases). V lost 3 bases to trimming and J lost 0 bases, with 9 bases between them. The CDR3 spans 14 residues. Germline V lookup: CDR1 SGHKS, CDR2 YYEKEE (reference sequence). Here the CDR3 reads CASSWGGPNYGYTF. CDR3 in DNA: TGTGCCAGCAGCTGGGGCGGACCTAACTATGGCTACACCTTC.

V and J are TRBV19 and TRBJ2-2, with 8 bases lining up with TRBD1. The CDR3 sequence is 15 residues long. CDR1 and CDR2 from the germline V gene are LNHDA and SQIVND (reference sequence). Trimming cost V 8 bases and J 1 base; bases outside gene matches: 6. CDR3 DNA sequence: TGTGCCAGTCGTACCGGGACAGGGAACACCGGGGAGCTGTTTTTT. This codes for CASRTGTGNTGELFF.

The chain recombines TRBV28 with TRBJ1-2, with 9 bases fitting TRBD1. Germline CDR1 and CDR2: MDHEN and SYDVKM. The CDR3 is 16 amino acids. Germline trimming cut 6 bases from V and 2 bases from J; bases unmatched to any gene: 10. The CDR3 region is CASSRSGTGSNYGYTF. The DNA of the CDR3 is TGTGCCAGCAGCCGTTCCGGGACAGGGTCGAACTATGGCTACACCTTC.

The J gene is TRBJ2-5, the V gene TRBV7-2, with D unresolved. Trimming removed 1 base at V and 4 bases at J, with 13 bases between. CDR3 length: 15 residues. Germline CDR1 SGHTA, CDR2 FQGNSA. CDR3 nucleotides: TGTGCCAGCAGCTTAGACGGTACACGAGGAGAGACCCAGTACTTC. Amino acid sequence: CASSLDGTRGETQYF.

V and J are TRBV7-9 and TRBJ1-2, with no clear D. CDR3 length: 11 amino acids. Between the trimmed V and J ends, which lost 2 bases and 12 bases, there was a span of 10 bases. Germline CDR1 reads SEHNR; CDR2 reads FQNEAQ (reference sequence). The CDR3 coding sequence is TGTGCCAGCAGCTTACCCGACGTTCACACCTTC. Amino acid sequence: CASSLPDVHTF. Based on the CDR3 plus reference TRBV7-9 and TRBJ1-2, the full variable domain is DTGVSQNPRHKITKRGQNVTFRCDPISEHNRLYWYRQTLGQGPEFLTYFQNEAQLEKSRLLSDRFSAERPKGSFSTLEIQRTEQGDSAMYLCASSLPDVHTFGSGTRLTVV.

The V and J genes are TRBV12-3 or TRBV12-4 and TRBJ2-3; 7 bases match TRBD1. V was clipped by 6 bases and J by 2 bases; unmatched bases: 8. This CDR3 is 15 amino acids long. The CDR3 sequence is CASSVQGSFTDTQYF. CDR3 bases: TGTGCCAGCAGCGTACAGGGGTCGTTCACAGATACGCAGTATTTT.

The gene calls are TRBV4-2 and TRBJ2-5; weak D call: TRBD2 (5 bases). The J call may be wrong; the DNA end is better matched by TRBJ2-7. The CDR3 extends over 17 amino acids. The germline V gene has CDR1 LGHNA and CDR2 YNFKEQ. CDR3 loop: CASSQERAEYTAYEQYF. CDR3 DNA sequence: TGTGCCAGCAGCCAAGAGCGGGCGGAATATACAGCCTACGAGCAGTACTTC.

Here the CDR3 DNA reads TGTGCCAGCAGCTTGGGGGGTATGCGGGAGGGCCTTGGCGAGCAGTTCTTC. This encodes CASSLGGMREGLGEQFF. The chain combines TRBV5-5 with TRBJ2-1, with 9 bases that match TRBD2. CDR1 and CDR2 from the germline V gene are SGHKS and YYEKEE (reference sequence). The CDR3 runs 17 residues. Germline trimming cut 0 bases from V and 10 bases from J; bases unmatched to any gene: 14.

This clonotype was observed a handful of times. The CDR3 is CASSLSGAILDEKLFF. In DNA form, the CDR3 reads TGTGCCAGCAGCTTAAGCGGAGCGATCTTGGATGAAAAACTGTTTTTT. This chain joins TRBV7-9 and TRBJ1-4; the D is unclear. Germline CDR1 and CDR2: SEHNR and FQNEAQ (reference sequence). The ends were cut back, 2 bases at V and 6 bases at J, with 16 bases in the middle. The CDR3 sequence is 16 residues long.

This clonotype came up a few times. One end of the junction does not line up with germline, which may come from a read error. The chain links TRBV29-1 to TRBJ2-5; 8 bases match TRBD2. This CDR3 comprises 10 residues. The V gene's germline CDR1 is SQVTM and CDR2 ANQGSEA. CDR3 sequence (DNA): TGCAGCGTAGAAGAGGGACTAGATAACTTC. Translation: CSVEEGLDNF.

This clonotype was seen a few times. The J gene is TRBJ2-1, the V gene TRBV13; TRBD1 is a possible D gene (6 bases). This CDR3 comprises 14 residues. CDR1 and CDR2 (germline): PRHDT, FYEKMQ (reference sequence). V lost 2 bases to trimming and J lost 7 bases, with 12 bases between them. The CDR3 DNA sequence: TGTGCCAGCAGCTTAAGGGGGTTGGCTAATGAGCAGTTCTTC. It is translated as CASSLRGLANEQFF.

The chain carries TRBV4-2 and TRBJ2-1; tentatively, D is TRBD1 or TRBD2 (5 bases each). CDR1 and CDR2 (germline): LGHNA, YNFKEQ. V was pared by 8 bases and J by 2 bases, with 19 bases between. This CDR3 spans 16 amino acids. The CDR3 protein is CASRGDGSSTYNEQFF. The CDR3 bases are TGTGCCAGCCGAGGGGACGGGTCGTCGACCTACAATGAGCAGTTCTTC.

The chain uses TRBV11-2 and TRBJ2-2; D ambiguous. With 3 bases removed from V and 6 bases from J, the gap between germline ends came to 8 bases. The CDR3 length is 13 residues. Germline lookup yields CDR1 SGHAT and CDR2 FQNNGV. This CDR3 is CASSFAGSGELFF. Written as DNA, the CDR3 is TGTGCCAGCAGCTTTGCCGGTTCCGGGGAGCTGTTTTTT.

This clonotype turned up a few times. This chain joins TRBV27 and TRBJ2-3; 8 positions match TRBD1. The trim removed 6 bases at V and 2 bases at J, leaving 4 bases unmatched. The CDR3 has 14 residues. Germline CDR1 MNHEY, CDR2 SMNVEV (reference sequence). CDR3 sequence (DNA): TGTGCCAGCAGCCACAGGGGGTACACAGATACGCAGTATTTT. Translating gives CASSHRGYTDTQYF.

V usage is TRBV28 and J usage is TRBJ2-3; 12 bases align to TRBD2. This CDR3 spans 17 amino acids. After removal of 6 bases from V and 2 bases from J, the junction contained 9 bases not matched to a gene. Germline-derived CDR1 and CDR2 are MDHEN and SYDVKM. CDR3 nucleotide sequence: TGTGCCAGCAGCGAGACTAGCGGGGGCTCTCCCACAGATACGCAGTATTTT. It encodes CASSETSGGSPTDTQYF.

The chain is built from TRBV7-2 and TRBJ2-5; TRBD1 is a possible D gene (6 bases). The J call may be in error: the DNA end matches TRBJ2-7 better. The V gene's germline CDR1 is SGHTA and CDR2 FQGNSA. The CDR3 is 15 amino acids. The CDR3 DNA is TGTGCCAGCAGCTTAAACAGGGTGGCGGGTTACGAGCAGTACTTC. This codes for CASSLNRVAGYEQYF.

In this sample, this clonotype turned up a few times. V is TRBV7-6 and J is TRBJ2-5, with 8 bases lining up with TRBD2. The last part of the DNA fits TRBJ2-1 better; the J call may be wrong. This CDR3 has 15 residues. Germline V gene sequence: CDR1 SGHVS, CDR2 FNYEAQ. The CDR3 loop reads CASSSLAGTRSEQFF. The CDR3 DNA follows: TGTGCCAGCAGCTCTCTGGCCGGGACTAGGAGTGAGCAGTTCTTC.

The chain links TRBV6-5 to TRBJ2-6; 8 nucleotides agree with TRBD1. The CDR3 spans 21 residues. Germline V lookup: CDR1 MNHEY, CDR2 SVGAGI. The trim removed 0 bases at V and 2 bases at J, leaving 15 bases unmatched. The CDR3 protein is CASSYSRVRGRPLPGANVLTF. For the CDR3, the DNA is TGTGCCAGCAGTTACTCGAGGGTCAGGGGGCGTCCCTTACCTGGGGCCAACGTCCTGACTTTC.

This clonotype was recorded a few times. This chain uses TRBV29-1 with TRBJ2-7; no firm D call. Deletions cut 6 bases from V and 3 bases from J, with 9 bases between. Germline loops: CDR1 SQVTM, CDR2 ANQGSEA. The CDR3 contains 11 residues. CDR3 nucleotide sequence: TGCAGCGTCAGCGACGGCTACGAGCAGTACTTC. It encodes CSVSDGYEQYF.

The chain has TRBV12-3 or TRBV12-4 and TRBJ2-2; 14 bases match TRBD2. With 8 bases clipped from V and 5 bases from J, the junction kept 4 bases outside the gene matches. The CDR3 loop spans 15 amino acids. The CDR3 region has the DNA TGTGCCAGCGGGACTAGCGGGAGTACGACCGGGGAGCTGTTTTTT. Translating it yields CASGTSGSTTGELFF.